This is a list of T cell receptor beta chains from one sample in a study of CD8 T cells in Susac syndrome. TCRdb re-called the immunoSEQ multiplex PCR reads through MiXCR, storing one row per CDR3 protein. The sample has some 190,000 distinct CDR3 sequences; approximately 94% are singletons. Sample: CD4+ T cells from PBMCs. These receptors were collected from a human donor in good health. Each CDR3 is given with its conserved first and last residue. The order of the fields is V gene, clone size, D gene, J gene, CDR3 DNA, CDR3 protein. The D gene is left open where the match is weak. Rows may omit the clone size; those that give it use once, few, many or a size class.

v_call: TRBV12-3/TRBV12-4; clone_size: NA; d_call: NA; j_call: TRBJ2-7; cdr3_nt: TGTGCCAGCAGTTCCCCTCACCTTGGGCAGTACTTC; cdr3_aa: CASSSPHLGQYF
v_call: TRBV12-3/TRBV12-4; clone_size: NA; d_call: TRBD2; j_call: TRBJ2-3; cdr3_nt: TGTGCCAGCAGTTCAGCGGGAGCCCCAGATACGCAGTATTTT; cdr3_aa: CASSSAGAPDTQYF
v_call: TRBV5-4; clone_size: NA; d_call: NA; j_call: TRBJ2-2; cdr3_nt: TGTGCCAGCAGCTTGGAGCCCAACACCGGGGAGCTGTTTTTT; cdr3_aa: CASSLEPNTGELFF
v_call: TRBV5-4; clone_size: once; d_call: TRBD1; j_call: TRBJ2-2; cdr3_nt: TGTGCCAGCAGCCCCGCCCGGGACAGGGCCACCGGGGAGCTGTTTTTT; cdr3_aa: CASSPARDRATGELFF
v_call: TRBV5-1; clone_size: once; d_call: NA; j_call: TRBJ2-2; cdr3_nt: TGCGCCAGCAGCTTGAGGACGGGATTACCCGGGGAGCTGTTTTTT; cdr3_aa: CASSLRTGLPGELFF
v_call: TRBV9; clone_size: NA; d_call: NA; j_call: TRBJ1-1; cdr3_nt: TGTGCCAGCAGCGTAGTAGACAGCGGGAACACTGAAGCTTTCTTT; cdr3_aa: CASSVVDSGNTEAFF
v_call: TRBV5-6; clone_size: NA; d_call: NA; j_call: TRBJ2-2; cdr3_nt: TGTGCCAGCAGCGGAAATATGGACAAGGAAACCGGGGAGCTGTTTTTT; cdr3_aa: CASSGNMDKETGELFF
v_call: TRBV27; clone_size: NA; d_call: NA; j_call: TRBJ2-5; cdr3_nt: TGTGCCAGCAGACTCACGACAGGCACCCAAGAGACCCAGTACTTC; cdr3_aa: CASRLTTGTQETQYF
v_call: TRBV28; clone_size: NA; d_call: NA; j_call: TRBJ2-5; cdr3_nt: TGTGCCAGCAGACAACCCGGACGGAAAGAAGAGACCCAGTACTTC; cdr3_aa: CASRQPGRKEETQYF
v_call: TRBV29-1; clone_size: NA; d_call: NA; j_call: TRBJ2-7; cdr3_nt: TGCAGCGTTGGGACGATGGGCTCCTACGAGCAGTACTTC; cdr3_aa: CSVGTMGSYEQYF
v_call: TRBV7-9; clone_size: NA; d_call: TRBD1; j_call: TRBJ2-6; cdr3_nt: TGTGCCAGCAGCTTAGTTGGACAGGCCTCCCTTTCTGGGGCCAACGTCCTGACTTTC; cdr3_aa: CASSLVGQASLSGANVLTF
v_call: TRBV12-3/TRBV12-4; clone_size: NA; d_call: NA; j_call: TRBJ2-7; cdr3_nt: TGTGCCAGCAGTTTTGGTCCAGCGTTCGGCGAGCAGTACTTC; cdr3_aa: CASSFGPAFGEQYF
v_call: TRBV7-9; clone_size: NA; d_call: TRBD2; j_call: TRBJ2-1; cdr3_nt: TGTGCCAGCAGAGTGGGCGGGGGCAATGAGCAGTTCTTC; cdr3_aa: CASRVGGGNEQFF
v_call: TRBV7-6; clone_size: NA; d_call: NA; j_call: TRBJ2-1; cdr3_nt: TGTGCCAGCACCGTTGGCCCCTACAATGAGCAGTTCTTC; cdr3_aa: CASTVGPYNEQFF
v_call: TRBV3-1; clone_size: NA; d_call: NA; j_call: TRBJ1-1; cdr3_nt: TGTGCCAGCAGCCAAGCACGAACCCCCACTGAAGCTTTCTTT; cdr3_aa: CASSQARTPTEAFF
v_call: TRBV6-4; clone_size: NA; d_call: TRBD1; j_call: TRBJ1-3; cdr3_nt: TGTGCCAGCAGTGTGGACAGGACAGTCTCTGGAAACACCATATATTTT; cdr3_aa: CASSVDRTVSGNTIYF
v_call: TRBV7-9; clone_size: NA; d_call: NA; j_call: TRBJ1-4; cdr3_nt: TGTGCCAGCAGCTTAGACACCACGAAGCATGAAAAACTGTTTTTT; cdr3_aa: CASSLDTTKHEKLFF
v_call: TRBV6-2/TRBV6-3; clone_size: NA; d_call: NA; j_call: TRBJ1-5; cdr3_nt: TGTGCCAGCAGTTACGCAGGGAGTTATCAGCCCCAGCATTTT; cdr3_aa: CASSYAGSYQPQHF
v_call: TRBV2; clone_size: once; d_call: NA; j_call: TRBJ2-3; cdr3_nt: TGTGCCAGCAGTGAAGCCCTATCCACAGATACGCAGTATTTT; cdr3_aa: CASSEALSTDTQYF
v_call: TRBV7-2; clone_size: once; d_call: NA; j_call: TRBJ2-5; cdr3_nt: TGTGCCAGCAGCCGCTATGAGACCCAGTACTTC; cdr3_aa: CASSRYETQYF
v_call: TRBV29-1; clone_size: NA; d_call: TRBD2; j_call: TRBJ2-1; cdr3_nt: TGCAGCACGGCTGGGACTAGCGGGAACGCGAAATACAATGAGCAGTTCTTC; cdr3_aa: CSTAGTSGNAKYNEQFF
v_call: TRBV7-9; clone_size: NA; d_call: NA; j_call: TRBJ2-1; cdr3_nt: TGTGCCAGCATTTCCGGTCGTGCGGGCCCGAGCAATGAGCAGTTCTTC; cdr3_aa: CASISGRAGPSNEQFF
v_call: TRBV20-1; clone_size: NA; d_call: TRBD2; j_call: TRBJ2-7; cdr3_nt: TGCAGTGCTAGTGGAGCGGGGGCCTACGAGCAGTACTTC; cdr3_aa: CSASGAGAYEQYF
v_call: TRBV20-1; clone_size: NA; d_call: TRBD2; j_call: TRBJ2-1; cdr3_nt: TGCAGTGCTCCCCCTAGCGGGAGGGCCCACAATGAGCAGTTCTTC; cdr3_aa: CSAPPSGRAHNEQFF
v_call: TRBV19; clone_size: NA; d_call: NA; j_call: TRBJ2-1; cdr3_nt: TGTGCCAGTAGCGTCGACACAGGGGAGGGGTATGAGCAGTTCTTC; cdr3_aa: CASSVDTGEGYEQFF
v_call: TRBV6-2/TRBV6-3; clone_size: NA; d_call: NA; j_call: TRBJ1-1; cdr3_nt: TGTGCCAGCAGAACCCCCGGCCAGGCTTTCTTT; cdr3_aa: CASRTPGQAFF
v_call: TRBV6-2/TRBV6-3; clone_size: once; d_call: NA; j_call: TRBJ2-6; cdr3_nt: TGTGCCAGCAGTTATCAGGGGCCTGGGGCCAACGTCCTGACTTTC; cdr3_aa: CASSYQGPGANVLTF
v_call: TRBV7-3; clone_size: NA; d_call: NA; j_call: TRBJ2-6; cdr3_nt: TGTGCCAGCGCGGAAGATGGGGCCAACGTCCTGACTTTC; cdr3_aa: CASAEDGANVLTF
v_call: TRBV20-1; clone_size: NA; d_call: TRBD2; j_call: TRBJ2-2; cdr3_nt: TGCAGTGCTATACTAGCGGATGACACCGGGGAGCTGTTTTTT; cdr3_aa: CSAILADDTGELFF
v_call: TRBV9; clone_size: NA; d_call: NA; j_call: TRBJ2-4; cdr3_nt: TGTGCCAGCAGCGTAGGCGGGACAGTTAAAAACATTCAGTACTTC; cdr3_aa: CASSVGGTVKNIQYF
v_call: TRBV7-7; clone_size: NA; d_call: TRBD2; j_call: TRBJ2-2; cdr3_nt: TGTGCCAGCAGCTTAGGACGCGGGAGGGTTCCCGGGGAGCTGTTTTTT; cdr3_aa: CASSLGRGRVPGELFF
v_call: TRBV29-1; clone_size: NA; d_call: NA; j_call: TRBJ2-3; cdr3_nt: TGCAGCGTTGAAGATCTAGTGTCTAGCACAGATACGCAGTATTTT; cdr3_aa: CSVEDLVSSTDTQYF
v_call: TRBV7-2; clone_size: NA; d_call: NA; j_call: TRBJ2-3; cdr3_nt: TGTGCCAGCAGCTTAGCGAGGGGGGGAGGCACAGATACGCAGTATTTT; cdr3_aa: CASSLARGGGTDTQYF
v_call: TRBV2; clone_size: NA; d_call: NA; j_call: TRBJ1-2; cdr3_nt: TGTGCCAGCAGTGATGAGGTAGTCTATGGCTACACCTTC; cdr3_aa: CASSDEVVYGYTF
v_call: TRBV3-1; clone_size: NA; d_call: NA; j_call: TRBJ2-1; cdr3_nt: TGTGCCAGCAGTGACCGAGGTGATGAGCAGTTCTTC; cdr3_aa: CASSDRGDEQFF
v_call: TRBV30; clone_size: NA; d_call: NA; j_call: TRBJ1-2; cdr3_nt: TGTGCCTGGAGTGTATATAACTATGGCTACACCTTC; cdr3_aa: CAWSVYNYGYTF
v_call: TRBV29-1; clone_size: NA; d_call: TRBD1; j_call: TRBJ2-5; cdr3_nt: TGCAGCGTCCAGGGGGCTGGGGAGACCCAGTACTTC; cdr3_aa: CSVQGAGETQYF
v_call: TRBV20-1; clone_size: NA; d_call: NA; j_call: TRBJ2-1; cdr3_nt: TGCATCATTCTAGGCCCAGGGCACAATGAGCAGTTCTTC; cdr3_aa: CIILGPGHNEQFF
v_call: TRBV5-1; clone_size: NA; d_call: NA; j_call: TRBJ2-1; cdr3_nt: TGCGCCAGCAGCTTGTTTATGGGGGAGGTACGCAATGAGCAGTTCTTC; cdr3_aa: CASSLFMGEVRNEQFF
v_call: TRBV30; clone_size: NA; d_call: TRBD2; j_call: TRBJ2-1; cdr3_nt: TGTGCCTGGCGGACTTATAGCGGGAGTCGGAATGAGCAGTTCTTC; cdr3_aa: CAWRTYSGSRNEQFF
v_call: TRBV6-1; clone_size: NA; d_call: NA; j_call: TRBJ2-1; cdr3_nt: TGTGCCAGCAAGAAGGAAGTAAAGCGGTCTTACAATGAGCAGTTCTTC; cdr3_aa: CASKKEVKRSYNEQFF
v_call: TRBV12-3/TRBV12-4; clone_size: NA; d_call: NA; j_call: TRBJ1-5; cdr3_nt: TGTGCCAGCAGTGGGACTGAGAATCAGCCCCAGCATTTT; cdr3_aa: CASSGTENQPQHF
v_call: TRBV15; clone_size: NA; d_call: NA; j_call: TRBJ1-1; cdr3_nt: TGTGCCATCCAGAGGGACACTGAAGCTTTCTTT; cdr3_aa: CAIQRDTEAFF
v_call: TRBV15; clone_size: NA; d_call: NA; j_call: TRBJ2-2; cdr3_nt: TGTGCCACCAGCAGAGACTTTGGTACCGGGGAGCTGTTTTTT; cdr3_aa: CATSRDFGTGELFF
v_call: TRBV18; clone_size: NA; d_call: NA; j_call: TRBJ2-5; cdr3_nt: TGTGCCAGCTCACCCGCCCGGGAGACCCAGTACTTC; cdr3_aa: CASSPARETQYF